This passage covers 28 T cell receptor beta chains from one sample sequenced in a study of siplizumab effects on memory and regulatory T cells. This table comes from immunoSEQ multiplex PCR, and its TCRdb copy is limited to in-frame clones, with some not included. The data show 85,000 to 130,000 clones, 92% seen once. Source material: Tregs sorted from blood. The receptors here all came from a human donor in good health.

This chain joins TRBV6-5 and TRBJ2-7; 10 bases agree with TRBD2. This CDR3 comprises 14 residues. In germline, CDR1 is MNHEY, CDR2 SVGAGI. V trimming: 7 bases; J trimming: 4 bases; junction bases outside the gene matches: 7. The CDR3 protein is CASTETSGKYEQYF. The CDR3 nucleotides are TGTGCCAGCACCGAAACTAGCGGGAAATACGAGCAGTACTTC.

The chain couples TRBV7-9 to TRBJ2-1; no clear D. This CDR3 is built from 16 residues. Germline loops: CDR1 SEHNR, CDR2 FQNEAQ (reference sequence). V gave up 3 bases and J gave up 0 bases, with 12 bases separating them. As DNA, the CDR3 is TGTGCCAGCAGCTTCGCTAGAGTAAGCTCCTACAATGAGCAGTTCTTC. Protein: CASSFARVSSYNEQFF.

The CDR3 DNA reads as TGCGCCAGCAGCTTGAGGGCACAGAAAACTAGCACAGATACGCAGTATTTT. This sequence encodes CASSLRAQKTSTDTQYF. V is TRBV5-1 and J is TRBJ2-3; D unclear. This CDR3 comprises 17 residues. Trimming removed 1 base from V and 0 bases from J, with 15 bases in between. Germline CDR1 is SGHRS and CDR2 is YFSETQ.

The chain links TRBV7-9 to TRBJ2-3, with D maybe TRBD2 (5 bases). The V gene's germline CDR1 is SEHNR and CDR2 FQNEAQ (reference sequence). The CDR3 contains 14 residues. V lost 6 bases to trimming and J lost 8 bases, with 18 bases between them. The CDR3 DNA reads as TGTGCCAGCAGTCGTGGTGATACCCGGGGTACGCAGTATTTT. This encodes CASSRGDTRGTQYF.

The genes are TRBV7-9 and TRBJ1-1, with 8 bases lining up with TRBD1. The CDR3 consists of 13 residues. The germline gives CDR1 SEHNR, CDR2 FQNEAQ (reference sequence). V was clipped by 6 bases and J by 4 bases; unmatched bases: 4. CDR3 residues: CASRQGVSTEAFF. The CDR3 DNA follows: TGTGCCAGCAGACAGGGGGTTAGCACTGAAGCTTTCTTT. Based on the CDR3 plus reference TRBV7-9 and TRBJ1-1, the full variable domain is DTGVSQNPRHKITKRGQNVTFRCDPISEHNRLYWYRQTLGQGPEFLTYFQNEAQLEKSRLLSDRFSAERPKGSFSTLEIQRTEQGDSAMYLCASRQGVSTEAFFGQGTRLTVV.

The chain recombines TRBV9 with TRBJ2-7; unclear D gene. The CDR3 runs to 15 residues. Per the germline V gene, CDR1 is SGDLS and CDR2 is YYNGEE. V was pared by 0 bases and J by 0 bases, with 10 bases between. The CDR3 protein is CASSVEQRSSYEQYF. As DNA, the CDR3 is TGTGCCAGCAGCGTAGAGCAGCGCAGCTCCTACGAGCAGTACTTC.

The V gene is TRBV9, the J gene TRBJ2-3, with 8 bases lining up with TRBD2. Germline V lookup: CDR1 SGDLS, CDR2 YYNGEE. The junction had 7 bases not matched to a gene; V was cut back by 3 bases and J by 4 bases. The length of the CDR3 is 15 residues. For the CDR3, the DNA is TGTGCCAGCAGCGAGACGGGAGGGGGGGCAGATACGCAGTATTTT. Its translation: CASSETGGGADTQYF.

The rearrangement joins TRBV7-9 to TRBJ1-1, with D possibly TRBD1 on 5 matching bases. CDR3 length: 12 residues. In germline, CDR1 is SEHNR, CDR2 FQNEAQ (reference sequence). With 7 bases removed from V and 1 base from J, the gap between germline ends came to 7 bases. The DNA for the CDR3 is TGTGCCAGCAAGGGGTCGAACACTGAAGCTTTCTTT. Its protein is CASKGSNTEAFF. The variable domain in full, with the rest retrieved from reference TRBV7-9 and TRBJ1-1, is DTGVSQNPRHKITKRGQNVTFRCDPISEHNRLYWYRQTLGQGPEFLTYFQNEAQLEKSRLLSDRFSAERPKGSFSTLEIQRTEQGDSAMYLCASKGSNTEAFFGQGTRLTVV.

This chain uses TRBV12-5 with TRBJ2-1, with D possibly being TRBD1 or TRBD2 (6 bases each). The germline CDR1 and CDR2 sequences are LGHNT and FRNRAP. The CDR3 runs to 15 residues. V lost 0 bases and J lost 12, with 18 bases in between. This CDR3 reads CASGLVGGTGFRQFF. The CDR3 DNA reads TGTGCTAGTGGTTTGGTGGGAGGAACAGGGTTTCGGCAGTTCTTC.

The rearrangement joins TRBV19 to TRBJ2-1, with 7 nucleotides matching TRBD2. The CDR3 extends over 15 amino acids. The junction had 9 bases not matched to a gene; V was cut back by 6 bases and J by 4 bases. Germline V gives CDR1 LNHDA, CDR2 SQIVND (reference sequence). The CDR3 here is CASSPGGGPYNEQFF. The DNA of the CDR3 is TGTGCCAGTAGCCCTGGGGGGGGACCTTACAATGAGCAGTTCTTC.

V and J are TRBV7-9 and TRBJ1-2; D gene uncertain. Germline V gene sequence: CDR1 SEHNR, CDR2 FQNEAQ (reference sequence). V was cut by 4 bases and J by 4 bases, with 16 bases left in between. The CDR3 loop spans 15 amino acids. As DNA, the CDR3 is TGTGCCAGCAGCTCGTTGGATTTCGCACGCTATGGCTACACCTTC. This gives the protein CASSSLDFARYGYTF.

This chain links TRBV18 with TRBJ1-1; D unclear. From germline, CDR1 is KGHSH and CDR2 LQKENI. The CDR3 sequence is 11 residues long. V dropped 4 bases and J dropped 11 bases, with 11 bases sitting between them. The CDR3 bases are TGTGCCAGCTCACGCACGAAGTTGGCTTTCTTT. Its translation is CASSRTKLAFF.

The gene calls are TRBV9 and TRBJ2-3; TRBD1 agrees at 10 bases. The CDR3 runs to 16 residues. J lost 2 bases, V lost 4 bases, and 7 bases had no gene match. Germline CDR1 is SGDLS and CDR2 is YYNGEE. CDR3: CASSLRQGAVTDTQYF. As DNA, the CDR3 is TGTGCCAGCAGCTTAAGACAGGGGGCGGTCACAGATACGCAGTATTTT.

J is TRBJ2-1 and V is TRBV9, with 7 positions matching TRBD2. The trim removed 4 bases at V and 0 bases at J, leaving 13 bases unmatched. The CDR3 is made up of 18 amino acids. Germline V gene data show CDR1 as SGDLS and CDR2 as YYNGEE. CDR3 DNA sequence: TGTGCCAGCAGCCGTTACGGCCTAGCGGTCAGCTCCTACAATGAGCAGTTCTTC. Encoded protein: CASSRYGLAVSSYNEQFF.

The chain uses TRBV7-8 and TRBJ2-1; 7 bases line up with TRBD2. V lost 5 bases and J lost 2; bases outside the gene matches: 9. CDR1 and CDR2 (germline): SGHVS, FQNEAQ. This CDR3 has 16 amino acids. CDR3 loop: CASSRNPTSPYNEQFF. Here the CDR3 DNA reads TGTGCCAGCAGCCGCAATCCGACTAGCCCCTACAATGAGCAGTTCTTC.

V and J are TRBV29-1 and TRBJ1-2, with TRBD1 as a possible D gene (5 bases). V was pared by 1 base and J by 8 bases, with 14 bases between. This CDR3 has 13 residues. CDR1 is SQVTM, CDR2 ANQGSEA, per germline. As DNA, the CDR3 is TGCAGCGTTGAAGGACAGTTAATGGGGGGCTACACCTTC. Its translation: CSVEGQLMGGYTF.

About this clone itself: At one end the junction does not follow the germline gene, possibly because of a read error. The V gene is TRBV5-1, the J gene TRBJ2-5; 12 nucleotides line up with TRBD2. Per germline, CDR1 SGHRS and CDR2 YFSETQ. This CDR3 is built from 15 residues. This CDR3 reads CASTLTSGSQETQYF. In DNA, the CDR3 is TGCGCCAGCACCTTGACTAGCGGGAGCCAAGAGACCCAGTACTTC.

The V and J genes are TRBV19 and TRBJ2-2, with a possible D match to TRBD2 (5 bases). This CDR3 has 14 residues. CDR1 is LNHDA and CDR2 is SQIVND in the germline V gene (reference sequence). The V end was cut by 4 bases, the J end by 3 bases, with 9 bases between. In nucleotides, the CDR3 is TGTGCCAGTAGTAACGGGGTTTACACCGGGGAGCTGTTTTTT. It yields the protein CASSNGVYTGELFF.

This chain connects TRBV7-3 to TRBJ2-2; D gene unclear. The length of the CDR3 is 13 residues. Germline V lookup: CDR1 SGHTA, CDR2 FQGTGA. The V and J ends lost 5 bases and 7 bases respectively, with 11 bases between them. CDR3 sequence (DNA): TGTGCCAGCAGCGACCGTCCCAGCGGGGAGCTGTTTTTT. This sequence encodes CASSDRPSGELFF.

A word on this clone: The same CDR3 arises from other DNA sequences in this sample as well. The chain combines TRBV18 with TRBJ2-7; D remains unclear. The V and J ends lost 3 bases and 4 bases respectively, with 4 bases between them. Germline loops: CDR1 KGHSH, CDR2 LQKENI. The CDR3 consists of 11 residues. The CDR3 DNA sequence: TGTGCCAGCTCACCGAAATACGAGCAGTACTTC. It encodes CASSPKYEQYF.

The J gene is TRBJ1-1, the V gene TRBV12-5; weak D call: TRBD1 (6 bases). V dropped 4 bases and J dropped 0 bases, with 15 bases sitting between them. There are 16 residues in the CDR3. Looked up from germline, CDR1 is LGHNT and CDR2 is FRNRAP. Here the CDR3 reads CASGWVHRVMNTEAFF. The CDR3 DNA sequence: TGTGCTAGTGGTTGGGTACACAGGGTCATGAACACTGAAGCTTTCTTT.

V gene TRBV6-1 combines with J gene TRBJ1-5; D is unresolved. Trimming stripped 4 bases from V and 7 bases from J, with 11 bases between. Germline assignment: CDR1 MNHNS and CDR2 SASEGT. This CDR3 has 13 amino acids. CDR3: CASSVAPGQPQHF. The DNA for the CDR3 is TGTGCCAGCAGTGTGGCCCCTGGGCAGCCCCAGCATTTT.

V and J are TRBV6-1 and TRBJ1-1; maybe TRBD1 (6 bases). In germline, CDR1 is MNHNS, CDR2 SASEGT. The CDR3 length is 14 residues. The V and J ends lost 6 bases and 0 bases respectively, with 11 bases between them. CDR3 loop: CASRRTDMNTEAFF. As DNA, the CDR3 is TGTGCCAGCAGAAGGACAGATATGAACACTGAAGCTTTCTTT.

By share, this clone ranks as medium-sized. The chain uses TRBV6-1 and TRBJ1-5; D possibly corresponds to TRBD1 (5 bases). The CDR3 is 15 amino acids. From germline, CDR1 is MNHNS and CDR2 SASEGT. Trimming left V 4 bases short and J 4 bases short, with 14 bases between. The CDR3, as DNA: TGTGCCAGCAGTGTGAGTTTGGGGGGGAATCAGCCCCAGCATTTT. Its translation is CASSVSLGGNQPQHF.

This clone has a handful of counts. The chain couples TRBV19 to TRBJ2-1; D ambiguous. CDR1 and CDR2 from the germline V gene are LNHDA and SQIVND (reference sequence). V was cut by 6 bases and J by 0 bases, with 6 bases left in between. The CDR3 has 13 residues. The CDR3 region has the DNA TGTGCCAGTAGGAGAGGCTCCTACAATGAGCAGTTCTTC. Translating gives CASRRGSYNEQFF.

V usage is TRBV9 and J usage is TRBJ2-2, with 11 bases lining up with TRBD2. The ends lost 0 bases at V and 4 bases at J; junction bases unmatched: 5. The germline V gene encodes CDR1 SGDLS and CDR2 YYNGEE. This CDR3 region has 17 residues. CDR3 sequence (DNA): TGTGCCAGCAGCGTAGATCCGCTAGCGGGAGGCACCGGGGAGCTGTTTTTT. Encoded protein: CASSVDPLAGGTGELFF.

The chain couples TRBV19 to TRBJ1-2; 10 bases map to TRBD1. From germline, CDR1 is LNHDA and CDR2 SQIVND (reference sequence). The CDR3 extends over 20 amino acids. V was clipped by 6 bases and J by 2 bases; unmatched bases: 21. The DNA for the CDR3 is TGTGCCAGTAGGTCTGAGCGGTGGGGGACAGGGGAATCGGTAAACTATGGCTACACCTTC. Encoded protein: CASRSERWGTGESVNYGYTF. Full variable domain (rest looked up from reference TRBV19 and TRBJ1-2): DGGITQSPKYLFRKEGQNVTLSCEQNLNHDAMYWYRQDPGQGLRLIYYSQIVNDFQKGDIAEGYSVSREKKESFPLTVTSAQKNPTAFYLCASRSERWGTGESVNYGYTFGSGTRLTVV.

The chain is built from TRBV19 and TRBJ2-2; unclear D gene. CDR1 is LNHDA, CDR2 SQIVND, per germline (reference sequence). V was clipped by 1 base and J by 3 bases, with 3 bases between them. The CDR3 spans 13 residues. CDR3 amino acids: CASSIVYTGELFF. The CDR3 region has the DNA TGTGCCAGTAGTATAGTATACACCGGGGAGCTGTTTTTT.